What follows are 18 T cell receptor beta chains derived from one specimen sequenced in a study of human T cells and chemical hapten exposure. TCRdb passed the RACE reads through MiXCR, listing each CDR3 protein once. This table has roughly 200,000 distinct CDR3 sequences, 20% to 25% appearing once. Time point denoted: patch test 1, 2 weeks after DPC sensitization. Treatment described: therapeutic diphenylcyclopropenone sensitization with weekly scalp DPC. The sample was whole blood, taken in connection with sensitization to the hapten diphenylcyclopropenone (DPC). These receptors originate from a woman aged 45-59 years with alopecia areata. Some clones in this sample may be carry-over from other donors' samples.

The J gene is TRBJ2-7, the V gene TRBV7-9; D not certain. Germline CDR1 reads SEHNR; CDR2 reads FQNEAQ (reference sequence). CDR3 length: 14 amino acids. The V and J ends lost 3 bases and 2 bases respectively, with 11 bases between them. CDR3 residues: CASSFGEAPYEQYF. CDR3 DNA sequence: TGTGCCAGCAGCTTTGGCGAGGCCCCCTACGAGCAGTACTTC.

V usage is TRBV9 and J usage is TRBJ1-2; a weak D match, TRBD1 (5 bases). V was cut by 3 bases and J by 5 bases, with 20 bases left in between. The CDR3 runs to 16 residues. Germline V CDR1 and CDR2: SGDLS, YYNGEE. The CDR3 nucleotides are TGTGCCAGCAGCGCAGATATGGCAGGGTCCTCGTATGGCTACACCTTC. It is translated as CASSADMAGSSYGYTF.

The chain is built from TRBV12-3 or TRBV12-4 and TRBJ1-5; 10 nucleotides agree with TRBD1. The ends lost 4 bases at V and 4 bases at J; junction bases unmatched: 1. The CDR3 extends over 14 amino acids. The CDR3 region has the DNA TGTGCCAGCAGTTGGGGACAGGGGAATCAGCCCCAGCATTTT. Its translation: CASSWGQGNQPQHF.

The rearrangement links TRBV6-5 to TRBJ1-1, with 7 bases fitting TRBD1. CDR3 length: 20 amino acids. V trimming: 3 bases; J trimming: 1 base; junction bases outside the gene matches: 20. Germline loops: CDR1 MNHEY, CDR2 SVGAGI. The CDR3 reads CASSYRVLIGTVTENTEAFF. For the CDR3, the DNA is TGTGCCAGCAGTTATAGGGTGTTGATAGGGACAGTCACTGAGAACACTGAAGCTTTCTTT.

V usage is TRBV12-3 or TRBV12-4 and J usage is TRBJ2-2, with a weak D call TRBD2 (6 bases). Trimming shortened V by 8 bases and J by 4 bases, and 17 bases separated the two germline ends. The CDR3 runs 15 residues. The CDR3 spells CASRSGTRPTGELFF. Written as DNA, the CDR3 is TGTGCCAGCCGATCCGGGACTCGACCCACCGGGGAGCTGTTTTTT.

The chain links TRBV10-3 to TRBJ2-7, with D uncertain. This CDR3 is built from 13 residues. Germline V lookup: CDR1 ENHRY, CDR2 SYGVKD. V shed 4 bases and J shed 2 bases, with 9 bases lying between them. The chain's CDR3 is CAISGHEPYEQYF. In nucleotides, the CDR3 is TGTGCCATCAGTGGCCATGAACCCTACGAGCAGTACTTC.

V usage is TRBV6-6 and J usage is TRBJ1-1; D possibly corresponds to TRBD1 (6 bases). In germline, CDR1 is MNHNY, CDR2 SVGAGI (reference sequence). Trimming left V 8 bases short and J 6 bases short, with 22 bases between. The CDR3 has 15 residues. Here the CDR3 DNA reads TGTGCCAGCCACACGACGGGGGCGCGGGGCTCTGAAGCTTTCTTT. Translation: CASHTTGARGSEAFF.

The V call is TRBV12-3 or TRBV12-4, the J call TRBJ2-3, with a possible D match to TRBD2 (6 bases). V lost 6 bases, J lost 2 bases, and 9 bases lay in between. The CDR3 loop spans 13 amino acids. The chain's CDR3 is CASRGLITDTQYF. Here the CDR3 DNA reads TGTGCCAGCAGAGGACTAATCACAGATACGCAGTATTTT.

Only a few counts were recorded for this clonotype. The rearrangement links TRBV14 to TRBJ1-1; D is unclear. The V gene's germline CDR1 is SGHDN and CDR2 FVKESK. V lost 6 bases, J lost 4 bases, and 21 bases lay in between. There are 16 residues in the CDR3. The CDR3 nucleotides are TGTGCCAGCAGTCCCGGTAATCGGCGGTGGGCCACTGAAGCTTTCTTT. As protein: CASSPGNRRWATEAFF.

The chain couples TRBV12-5 to TRBJ2-5; 8 bases line up with TRBD1. This CDR3 spans 14 amino acids. V lost 6 bases to trimming and J lost 5 bases; unmatched junction nucleotides: 8. Germline V lookup: CDR1 LGHNT, CDR2 FRNRAP. In nucleotides, the CDR3 is TGTGCTAGTGGGGGACAGGCCCTCGGGGAGACCCAGTACTTC. Its protein product is CASGGQALGETQYF.

This clonotype was counted only a few times. The gene calls are TRBV5-5 and TRBJ2-1; a weak D match, TRBD2 (6 bases). Germline V gene sequence: CDR1 SGHKS, CDR2 YYEKEE (reference sequence). The CDR3 is made up of 15 amino acids. V was pared by 2 bases and J by 6 bases, with 15 bases between. The CDR3 nucleotides read TGTGCCAGCAGCTTCTTAGCGGAACTTTCCAATGAGCAGTTCTTC. Protein product: CASSFLAELSNEQFF.

CDR3 sequence reads: CSARRLAGPYNEQFF. Here the CDR3 DNA reads TGCAGTGCTAGAAGACTAGCGGGCCCTTACAATGAGCAGTTCTTC. The chain has TRBV20-1 and TRBJ2-1, with TRBD2 matching over 10 bases. J gave up 4 bases and V 2 bases, and 5 bases lay outside the gene matches. The CDR3 has 15 residues. The germline V gene encodes CDR1 DFQATT and CDR2 SNEGSKA (reference sequence).

The chain recombines TRBV29-1 with TRBJ2-7, with D unclear. V was pared by 3 bases and J by 0 bases, with 6 bases between. The CDR3 extends over 12 amino acids. In germline, CDR1 is SQVTM, CDR2 ANQGSEA. CDR3 loop: CSVEETSYEQYF. CDR3 in DNA: TGCAGCGTTGAGGAAACCTCCTACGAGCAGTACTTC.

This clonotype has more than one count but fewer than ten. V is TRBV3-1 and J is TRBJ2-2; 11 bases align to TRBD2. V was pared by 1 base and J by 5 bases, with 12 bases of the junction left unmatched. This CDR3 is built from 19 residues. CDR1 and CDR2 from the germline V gene are LGHDT and YNNKEL (reference sequence). Here the CDR3 reads CASSQGWLAGGPRTGELFF. The CDR3 DNA is TGTGCCAGCAGCCAAGGATGGCTAGCGGGAGGACCGAGGACCGGGGAGCTGTTTTTT.

This clonotype showed up just a few times. This chain connects TRBV29-1 to TRBJ1-1; D is possibly TRBD1 (5 bases). Germline CDR1 SQVTM, CDR2 ANQGSEA. Trimming removed 7 bases from V and 2 bases from J, with 17 bases in between. The CDR3 is 14 amino acids. The CDR3: CSAHRGTANTEAFF. In nucleotides, the CDR3 is TGCAGCGCCCATCGGGGGACTGCTAACACTGAAGCTTTCTTT.

V and J are TRBV20-1 and TRBJ2-1; D is ambiguous. The CDR3 consists of 13 residues. Germline-derived CDR1 and CDR2 are DFQATT and SNEGSKA (reference sequence). V lost 4 bases to trimming and J lost 9 bases, with 16 bases between them. CDR3 amino acids: CSATLAPLGEQFF. The CDR3 bases are TGCAGTGCTACTCTGGCCCCATTGGGTGAGCAGTTCTTC.

On this clonotype itself: One end of the junction varies from germline; a read error may be responsible. The J gene is TRBJ1-1, the V gene TRBV5-1; TRBD1 is a possible D gene (5 bases). CDR3 size: 15 residues. Germline values: CDR1 SGHRS, CDR2 YFSETQ. CDR3 DNA sequence: TGCGCCAGCAGCGGTACGACAGACCTGAACACAGAAGCTTTCTTT. This gives the protein CASSGTTDLNTEAFF.

The chain is built from TRBV20-1 and TRBJ2-7, with 8 positions matching TRBD1. Germline assignment: CDR1 DFQATT and CDR2 SNEGSKA (reference sequence). V was clipped by 4 bases and J by 2 bases; unmatched bases: 7. The length of the CDR3 is 14 residues. CDR3 residues: CSATGTGNPYEQYF. The CDR3 DNA reads as TGCAGTGCTACCGGGACAGGAAATCCCTACGAGCAGTACTTC.